Sequencing of this T cell receptor beta chain was carried out in a study of lymphopenia after photon versus proton radiotherapy. V dropped 5 bases and J dropped 4; count of bases not matched to a gene: 12. The CDR3 extends over 16 amino acids. Germline assignment: CDR1 LNHNV and CDR2 YYDKDF (reference sequence). The table lists this clone with a count of one. Using immunoSEQ multiplex PCR, the repertoire was profiled, and TCRdb retains in-frame clones only, with some absent. The data contain roughly 58,000 clones, about nine tenths of them singletons. The chain has TRBV15 and TRBJ2-3; TRBD1 matches at 7 bases. This TCR derives from a man of 80 years or more with esophageal cancer. Here the sequenced sample was peripheral blood, taken from a patient treated with proton-based radiotherapy. The DNA for the CDR3 is TGTGCCACCAGCGGTCTACAGGGGTTAGGGGCAGATACGCAGTATTTT. Amino acid sequence: CATSGLQGLGADTQYF.